The source of this T cell receptor (beta chain) is a study of blood T cell repertoires in COVID-19. The wider study: There were acute and convalescent COVID-19 samples, and they came from the United States, Italy and Spain. T cells, B-cell-depleted T cells, or PBMCs provided the cDNA or gDNA that served as material.

The V and J ends lost 5 bases and 8 bases, in that order; junction bases with no gene match: 16. From germline, CDR1 is MDHEN and CDR2 SYDVKM. The CDR3 extends over 16 amino acids. Original methodology: Scientists estimated how many nucleated cells there were by amplifying reference gene primers. Assay used: immunoSEQ multiplex PCR; TCRdb lists only in-frame clones, some missing. V, J and clone size derive from that table, while D and trimming were established from the DNA sequence. The table records 230,000 or so clones, roughly 87% of them present only once. This clone has only one observation. The sequencing sample was made of peripheral blood. This TCR came from a middle-aged man with active or convalescent COVID-19. V is TRBV28 and J is TRBJ1-2; 8 bases map to TRBD1. CDR3 bases: TGTGCCAGCAGTCCCGGACAGGGTGGGTCGAGAAGGGGCTACACCTTC. Its translation is CASSPGQGGSRRGYTF.